These 9 T cell receptor beta chains were all obtained from the same sample, sequenced in a study of T cells after yellow fever vaccination. TCRdb processed the 5' RACE reads anew with MiXCR; each CDR3 protein has one entry. The sample shows under 300,000 distinct CDR3 sequences, 6.9% of them seen only once. This specimen consisted of CD4+ T cells sorted from PBMCs, obtained 15 days after the yellow fever booster vaccination. The origin of the receptors is a man aged 30 to 39 who received the YFV17D yellow fever vaccine.

This clonotype was detected ten times or more. The chain is built from TRBV6-5 and TRBJ2-2, with TRBD2 identical over 9 bases. CDR1 is MNHEY and CDR2 is SVGAGI in the germline V gene. The CDR3 extends over 16 amino acids. With V trimmed by 0 bases and J by 4 bases, 3 bases remained unmatched. The CDR3 region is CASSYSASGTTGELFF. The CDR3 DNA sequence: TGTGCCAGCAGTTACTCGGCTAGCGGGACCACCGGGGAGCTGTTTTTT.

This clonotype was seen repeatedly, ten times or more. This sequence joins TRBV3-1 and TRBJ1-3; D is unclear. Germline CDR1 is LGHDT and CDR2 is YNNKEL (reference sequence). The ends were cut back, 2 bases at V and 0 bases at J, with 5 bases in the middle. CDR3 size: 14 residues. CDR3 residues: CASSQQHSGNTIYF. CDR3 bases: TGTGCCAGCAGCCAACAACACTCTGGAAACACCATATATTTT.

The table lists this clonotype with many counts. The J gene is TRBJ2-5, the V gene TRBV7-2; possible D gene TRBD2, 6 bases. Trimming pared 5 bases from V and 6 bases from J, leaving 13 bases between. Germline CDR1 reads SGHTA; CDR2 reads FQGNSA. The CDR3 loop spans 13 amino acids. This chain's CDR3 is CASSPGGAKTQYF. The CDR3 DNA is TGTGCCAGCAGCCCTGGAGGGGCCAAGACCCAGTACTTC. Using reference TRBV7-2 and TRBJ2-5 for the parts outside the CDR3, the full variable domain is GAGVSQSPSNKVTEKGKDVELRCDPISGHTALYWYRQSLGQGLEFLIYFQGNSAPDKSGLPSDRFSAERTGGSVSTLTIQRTQQEDSAVYLCASSPGGAKTQYFGPGTRLLVL.

This clonotype was picked up many times. The gene calls are TRBV20-1 and TRBJ2-5; D gene uncertain. From germline, CDR1 is DFQATT and CDR2 SNEGSKA (reference sequence). Trimming took 5 bases from V and 0 from J, leaving 16 bases between them. The CDR3 spans 15 residues. The CDR3 sequence is CSASIRLQYQETQYF. CDR3 nucleotides: TGCAGTGCTTCCATCAGGTTACAGTACCAAGAGACCCAGTACTTC.

The J gene is TRBJ2-6, the V gene TRBV7-9; D is unresolved. The germline V and J ends were trimmed by 2 bases and 3 bases, with 11 bases remaining between them. Germline values: CDR1 SEHNR, CDR2 FQNEAQ (reference sequence). The CDR3 runs to 16 residues. The CDR3 reads CASSLFGRVGANVLTF. The CDR3, as DNA: TGTGCCAGCAGCTTATTCGGACGAGTTGGGGCCAACGTCCTGACTTTC.

As to this clonotype: A much larger clone differs from this one at a single base, so this may be a read error. The rearrangement links TRBV20-1 to TRBJ2-4; D gene uncertain. V dropped 5 bases and J dropped 7 bases, with 9 bases sitting between them. Germline V gene lookup returns CDR1 DFQATT and CDR2 SNEGSKA (reference sequence). The CDR3 consists of 11 residues. The DNA of the CDR3 is TGCAGTGCTCCGGACCACAACATTCAGTACTTC. It yields the protein CSAPDHNIQYF.

Only a few counts were recorded for this clonotype. The genes are TRBV20-1 and TRBJ1-6; D is uncertain. The V end was cut by 7 bases, the J end by 7 bases, with 14 bases between. Germline assignment: CDR1 DFQATT and CDR2 SNEGSKA (reference sequence). The CDR3 has 13 residues. CDR3 protein: CSVNDGNNSPLHF. The CDR3 bases are TGCAGTGTTAACGACGGGAACAATTCACCCCTCCACTTT.

The V call is TRBV30, the J call TRBJ2-7; D is possibly TRBD1 (5 bases). Per germline, CDR1 GTSNPN and CDR2 SVGIG (reference sequence). V lost 2 bases, J lost 6 bases, and 11 bases lay in between. CDR3 length: 12 amino acids. The CDR3 loop reads CAWSTRQFEQYF. In DNA form, the CDR3 reads TGTGCCTGGAGTACACGACAGTTCGAGCAGTACTTC.

This chain joins TRBV7-8 and TRBJ2-2, with 9 bases lining up with TRBD1. This CDR3 region has 16 residues. V shed 5 bases and J 1 base; nucleotides not matched to a gene: 5. Per germline, CDR1 SGHVS and CDR2 FQNEAQ. CDR3 loop: CASSGRDRVNTGELFF. As DNA, the CDR3 is TGTGCCAGCAGCGGCCGGGACAGGGTGAACACCGGGGAGCTGTTTTTT.